This entry describes one TCR beta chain. Its antigen is not identified. Trimming stripped 2 bases from V and 10 bases from J, with 15 bases between. Per germline, CDR1 SGHVS and CDR2 FQNEAQ. This CDR3 has 13 amino acids. Study processing details: A classifier for distant metastasis in papillary thyroid cancer was constructed using CDR3 differences observed across clinicopathological groups. TCRdb used MiXCR to call clones anew from the PCR reads. These V and J calls are TCRdb output, not the study's own analysis. The sample has tens of thousands of clones; more than 9.5% are singletons. The data were obtained in a study of metastatic and nonmetastatic thyroid tumors. Looking at the study overall: Across peripheral blood and tumor or nodule tissue samples taken from malignant and benign thyroid patients, the repertoires were compared with one another. Whole-study findings and limits: Benign nodules reportedly had significantly lower TCR beta diversity than malignant thyroid tumors in blood and tumor.

All patients reached thyroid surgery having received no treatment beforehand. The chain joins TRBV7-8 to TRBJ2-7, with D unresolved. The clonotype comes from a female donor with papillary thyroid cancer or a benign thyroid nodule (not recorded which). Some clones in this sample may be carry-over from other donors' samples. The sequencing sample was made of blood. CDR3 sequence reads: CASSLIDNDDQYF. CDR3 nucleotide sequence: TGTGCCAGCAGCTTAATAGACAACGATGATCAGTACTTC.